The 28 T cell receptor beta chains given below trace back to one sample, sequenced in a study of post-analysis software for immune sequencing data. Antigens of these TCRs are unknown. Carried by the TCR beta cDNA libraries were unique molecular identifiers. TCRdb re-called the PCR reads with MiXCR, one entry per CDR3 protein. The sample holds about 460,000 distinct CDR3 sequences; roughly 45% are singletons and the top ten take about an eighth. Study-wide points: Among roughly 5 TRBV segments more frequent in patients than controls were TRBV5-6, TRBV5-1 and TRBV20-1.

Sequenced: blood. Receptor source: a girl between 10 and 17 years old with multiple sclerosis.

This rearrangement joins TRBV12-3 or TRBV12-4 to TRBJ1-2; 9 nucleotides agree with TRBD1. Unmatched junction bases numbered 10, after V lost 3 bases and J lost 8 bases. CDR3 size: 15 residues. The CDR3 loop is CASSLISQGAQGYTF. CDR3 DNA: TGTGCCAGCAGTTTGATTTCACAGGGGGCGCAAGGCTACACCTTC.

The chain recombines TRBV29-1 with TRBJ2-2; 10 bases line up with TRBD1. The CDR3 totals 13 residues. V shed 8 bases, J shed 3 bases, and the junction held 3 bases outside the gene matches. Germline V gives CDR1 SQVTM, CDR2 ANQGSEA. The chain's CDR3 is CSTGTGDTGELFF. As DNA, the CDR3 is TGCAGCACAGGGACAGGGGACACCGGGGAGCTGTTTTTT.

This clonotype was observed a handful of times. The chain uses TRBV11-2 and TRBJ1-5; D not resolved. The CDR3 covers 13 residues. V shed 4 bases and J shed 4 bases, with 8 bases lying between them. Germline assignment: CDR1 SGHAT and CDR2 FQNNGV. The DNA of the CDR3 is TGTGCCAGCAGCTCCGAGAGGAATCAGCCCCAGCATTTT. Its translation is CASSSERNQPQHF.

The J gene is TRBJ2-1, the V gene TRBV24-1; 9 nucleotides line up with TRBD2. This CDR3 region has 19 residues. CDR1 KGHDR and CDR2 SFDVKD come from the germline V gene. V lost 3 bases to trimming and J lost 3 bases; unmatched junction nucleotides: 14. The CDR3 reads CATSDPIAGAGLGYNEQFF. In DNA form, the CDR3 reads TGTGCCACCAGTGATCCTATAGCGGGAGCGGGGTTGGGCTACAATGAGCAGTTCTTC.

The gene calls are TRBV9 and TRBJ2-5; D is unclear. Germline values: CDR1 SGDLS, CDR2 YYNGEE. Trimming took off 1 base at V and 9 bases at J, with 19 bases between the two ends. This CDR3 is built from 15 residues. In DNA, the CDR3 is TGTGCCAGCAGCGTATCCCCAATGTCGGGCGAGGCCCAGTACTTC. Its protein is CASSVSPMSGEAQYF.

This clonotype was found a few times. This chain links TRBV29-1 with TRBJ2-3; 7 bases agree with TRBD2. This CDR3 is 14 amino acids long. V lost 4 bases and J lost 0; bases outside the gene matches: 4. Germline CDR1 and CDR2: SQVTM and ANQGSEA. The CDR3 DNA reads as TGCAGCGTTGGAAGGCGGGGGAGCACAGATACGCAGTATTTT. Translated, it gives CSVGRRGSTDTQYF.

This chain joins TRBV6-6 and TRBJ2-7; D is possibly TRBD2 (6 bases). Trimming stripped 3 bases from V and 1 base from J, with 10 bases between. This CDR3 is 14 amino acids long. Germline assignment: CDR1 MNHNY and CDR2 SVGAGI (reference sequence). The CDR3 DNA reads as TGTGCCAGCAGTTATTCGGGACTGTCCTACGAGCAGTACTTC. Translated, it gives CASSYSGLSYEQYF.

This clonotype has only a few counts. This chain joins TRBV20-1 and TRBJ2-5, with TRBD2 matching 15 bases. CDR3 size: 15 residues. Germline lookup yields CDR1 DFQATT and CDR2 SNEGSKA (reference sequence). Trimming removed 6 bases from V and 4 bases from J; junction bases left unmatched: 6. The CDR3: CSAAPGLAGGETQYF. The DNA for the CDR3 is TGCAGTGCGGCCCCGGGACTAGCGGGAGGAGAGACCCAGTACTTC.

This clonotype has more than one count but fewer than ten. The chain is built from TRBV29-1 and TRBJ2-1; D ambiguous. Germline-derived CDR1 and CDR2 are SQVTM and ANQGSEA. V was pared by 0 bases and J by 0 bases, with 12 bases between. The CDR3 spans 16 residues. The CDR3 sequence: CSVEDLDGGSYNEQFF. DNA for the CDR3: TGCAGCGTTGAAGATCTAGACGGCGGCTCCTACAATGAGCAGTTCTTC.

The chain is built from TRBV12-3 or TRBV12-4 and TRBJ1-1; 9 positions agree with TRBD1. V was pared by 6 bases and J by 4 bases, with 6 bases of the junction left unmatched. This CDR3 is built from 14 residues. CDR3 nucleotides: TGTGCCAGCAGGGGGGACAGGGTGACCACTGAAGCTTTCTTT. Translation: CASRGDRVTTEAFF.

Here the CDR3 reads CASSRQLSEPQHF. For the CDR3, the DNA is TGTGCCAGCTCCCGGCAACTTAGTGAGCCCCAGCATTTT. This chain links TRBV27 with TRBJ1-5; D ambiguous. Looked up from germline, CDR1 is MNHEY and CDR2 is SMNVEV (reference sequence). The CDR3 runs 13 residues. V lost 8 bases and J lost 8, with 16 bases in between.

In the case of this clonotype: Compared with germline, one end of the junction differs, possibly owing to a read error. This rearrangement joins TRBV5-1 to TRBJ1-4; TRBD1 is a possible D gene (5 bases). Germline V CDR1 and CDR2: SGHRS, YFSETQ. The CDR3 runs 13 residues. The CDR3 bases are TGCGCCAGCAGCTCCCCGGGAGGGGAAAAACGGTTTTTT. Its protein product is CASSSPGGEKRFF.

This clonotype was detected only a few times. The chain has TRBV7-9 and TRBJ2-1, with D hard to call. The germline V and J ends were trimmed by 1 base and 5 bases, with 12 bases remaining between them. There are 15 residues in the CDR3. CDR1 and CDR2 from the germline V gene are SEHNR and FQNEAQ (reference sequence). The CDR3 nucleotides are TGTGCCAGCAGCTTAGTAGGCGGACCTGACAATGAGCAGTTCTTC. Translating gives CASSLVGGPDNEQFF.

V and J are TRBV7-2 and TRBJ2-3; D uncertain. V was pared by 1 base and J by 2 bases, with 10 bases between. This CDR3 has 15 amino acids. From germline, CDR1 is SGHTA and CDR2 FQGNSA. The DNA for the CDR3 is TGTGCCAGCAGCTTAGATACAGAAAACACAGATACGCAGTATTTT. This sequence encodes CASSLDTENTDTQYF.

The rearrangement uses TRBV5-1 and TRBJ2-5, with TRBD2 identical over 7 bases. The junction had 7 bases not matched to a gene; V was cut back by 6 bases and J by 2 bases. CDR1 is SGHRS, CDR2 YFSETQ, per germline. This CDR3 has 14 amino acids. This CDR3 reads CASTLTSEQETQYF. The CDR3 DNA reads TGCGCCAGCACTCTAACTAGCGAACAAGAGACCCAGTACTTC.

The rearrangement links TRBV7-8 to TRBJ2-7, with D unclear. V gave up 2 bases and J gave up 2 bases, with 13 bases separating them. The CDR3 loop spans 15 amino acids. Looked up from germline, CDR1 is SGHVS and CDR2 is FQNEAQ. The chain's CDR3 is CASSLSELPTYEQYF. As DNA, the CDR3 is TGTGCCAGCAGCTTATCTGAACTGCCGACCTACGAGCAGTACTTC. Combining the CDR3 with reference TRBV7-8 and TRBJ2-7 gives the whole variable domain GAGVSQSPRYKVAKRGQDVALRCDPISGHVSLFWYQQALGQGPEFLTYFQNEAQLDKSGLPSDRFFAERPEGSVSTLKIQRTQQEDSAVYLCASSLSELPTYEQYFGPGTRLTVT.

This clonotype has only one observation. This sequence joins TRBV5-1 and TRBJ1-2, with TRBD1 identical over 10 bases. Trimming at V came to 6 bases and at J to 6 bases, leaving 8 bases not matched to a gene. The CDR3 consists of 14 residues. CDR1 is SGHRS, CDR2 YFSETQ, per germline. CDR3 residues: CASTGTGDFHGYTF. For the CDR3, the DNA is TGCGCCAGCACCGGGACAGGGGATTTTCATGGCTACACCTTC.

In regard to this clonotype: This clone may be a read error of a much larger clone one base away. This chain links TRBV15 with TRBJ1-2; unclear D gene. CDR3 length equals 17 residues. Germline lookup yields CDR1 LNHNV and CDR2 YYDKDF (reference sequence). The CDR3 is CAASRDLREGSSHGYTF. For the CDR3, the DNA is TGTGCCGCCAGCAGAGATCTTAGGGAGGGTTCTTCCCATGGCTACACCTTC.

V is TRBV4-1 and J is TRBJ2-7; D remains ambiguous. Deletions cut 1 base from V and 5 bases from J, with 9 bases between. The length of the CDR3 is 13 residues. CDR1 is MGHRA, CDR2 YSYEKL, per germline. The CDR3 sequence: CASSQAARNEQYF. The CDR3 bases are TGCGCCAGCAGCCAAGCGGCGAGGAACGAGCAGTACTTC.

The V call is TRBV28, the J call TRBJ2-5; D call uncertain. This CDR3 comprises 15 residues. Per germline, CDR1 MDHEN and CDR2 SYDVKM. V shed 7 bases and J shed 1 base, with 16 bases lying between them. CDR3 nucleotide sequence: TGTGCCAGCATCGAAGGATCGAGCGCCCAAGAGACCCAGTACTTC. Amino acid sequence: CASIEGSSAQETQYF.

CDR3 in amino acids: CSARAYREGYNEQFF. CDR3 nucleotides: TGCAGTGCTAGAGCCTATAGGGAAGGATACAATGAGCAGTTCTTC. This chain joins TRBV20-1 and TRBJ2-1; no clear D. Trimming removed 1 base from V and 4 bases from J, with 14 bases in between. CDR1 is DFQATT and CDR2 is SNEGSKA in the germline V gene (reference sequence). CDR3 size: 15 residues.

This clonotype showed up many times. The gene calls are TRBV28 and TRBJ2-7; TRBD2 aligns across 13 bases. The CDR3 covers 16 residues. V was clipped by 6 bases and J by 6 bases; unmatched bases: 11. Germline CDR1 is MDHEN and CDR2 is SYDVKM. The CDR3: CASSRGLAGAVTEQYF. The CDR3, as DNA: TGTGCCAGCAGCCGAGGACTAGCGGGAGCTGTAACCGAGCAGTACTTC.

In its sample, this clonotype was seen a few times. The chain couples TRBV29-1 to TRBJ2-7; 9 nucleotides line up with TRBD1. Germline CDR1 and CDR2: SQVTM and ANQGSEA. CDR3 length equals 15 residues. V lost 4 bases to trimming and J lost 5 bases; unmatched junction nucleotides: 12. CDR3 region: CSVGQGELIRNEQYF. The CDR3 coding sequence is TGCAGCGTTGGACAGGGGGAACTCATCCGAAACGAGCAGTACTTC.

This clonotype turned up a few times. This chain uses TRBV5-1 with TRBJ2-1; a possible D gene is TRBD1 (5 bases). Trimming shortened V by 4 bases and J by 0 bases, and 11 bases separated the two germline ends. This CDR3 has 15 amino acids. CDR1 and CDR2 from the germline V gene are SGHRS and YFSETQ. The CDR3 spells CASSPVTVSYNEQFF. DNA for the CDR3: TGCGCCAGCAGCCCCGTGACAGTCTCCTACAATGAGCAGTTCTTC.

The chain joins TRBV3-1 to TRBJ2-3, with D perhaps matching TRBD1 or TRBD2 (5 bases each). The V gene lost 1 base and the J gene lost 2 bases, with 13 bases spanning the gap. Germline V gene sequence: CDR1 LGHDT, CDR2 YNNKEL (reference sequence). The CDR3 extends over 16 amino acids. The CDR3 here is CASSQAQPGTTDTQYF. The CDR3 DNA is TGTGCCAGCAGCCAAGCCCAGCCGGGGACCACAGATACGCAGTATTTT.

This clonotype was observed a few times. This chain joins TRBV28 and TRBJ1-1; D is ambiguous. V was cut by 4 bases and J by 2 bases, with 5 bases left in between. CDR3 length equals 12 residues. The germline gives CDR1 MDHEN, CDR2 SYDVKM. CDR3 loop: CASSWVNTEAFF. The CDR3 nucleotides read TGTGCCAGCAGTTGGGTAAACACTGAAGCTTTCTTT.

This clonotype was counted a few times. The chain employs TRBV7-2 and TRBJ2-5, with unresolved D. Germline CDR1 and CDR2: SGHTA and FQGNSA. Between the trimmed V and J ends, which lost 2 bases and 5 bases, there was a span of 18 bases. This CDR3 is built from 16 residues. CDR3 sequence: CASSLTSGSQRETQYF. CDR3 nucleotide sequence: TGTGCCAGCAGCTTAACCTCGGGCAGTCAGAGGGAGACCCAGTACTTC.

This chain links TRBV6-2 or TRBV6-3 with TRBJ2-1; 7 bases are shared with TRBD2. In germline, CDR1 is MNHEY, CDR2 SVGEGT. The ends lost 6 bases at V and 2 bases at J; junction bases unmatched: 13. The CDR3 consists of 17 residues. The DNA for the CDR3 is TGTGCCAGCAGGGGAGGGAAGATAGGTGGAACCTACAATGAGCAGTTCTTC. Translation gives CASRGGKIGGTYNEQFF.